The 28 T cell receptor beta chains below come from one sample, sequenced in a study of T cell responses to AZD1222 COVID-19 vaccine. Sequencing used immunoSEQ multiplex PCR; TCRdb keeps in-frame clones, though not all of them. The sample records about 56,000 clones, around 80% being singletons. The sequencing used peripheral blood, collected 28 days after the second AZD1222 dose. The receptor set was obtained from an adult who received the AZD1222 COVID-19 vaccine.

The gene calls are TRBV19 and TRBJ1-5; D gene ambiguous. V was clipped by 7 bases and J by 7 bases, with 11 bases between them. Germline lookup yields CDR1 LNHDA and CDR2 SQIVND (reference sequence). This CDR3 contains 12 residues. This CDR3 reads CASNRFNQPQHF. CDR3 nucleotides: TGTGCCAGTAATAGGTTTAACCAGCCCCAGCATTTT. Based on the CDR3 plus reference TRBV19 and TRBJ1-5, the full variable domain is DGGITQSPKYLFRKEGQNVTLSCEQNLNHDAMYWYRQDPGQGLRLIYYSQIVNDFQKGDIAEGYSVSREKKESFPLTVTSAQKNPTAFYLCASNRFNQPQHFGDGTRLSIL.

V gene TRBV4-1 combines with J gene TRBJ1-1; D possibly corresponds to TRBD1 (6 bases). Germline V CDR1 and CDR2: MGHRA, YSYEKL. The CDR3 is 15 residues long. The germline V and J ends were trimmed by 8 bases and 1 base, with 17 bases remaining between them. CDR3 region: CASAGGLWENTEAFF. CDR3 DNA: TGCGCCAGCGCCGGGGGGCTCTGGGAGAACACTGAAGCTTTCTTT.

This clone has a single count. The CDR3 loop is CASSLPREGDEQYF. The CDR3 nucleotides are TGTGCCAGCAGCTTACCCCGAGAGGGAGACGAGCAGTACTTC. This chain joins TRBV11-2 and TRBJ2-7; maybe TRBD2 (5 bases). V was pared by 2 bases and J by 5 bases, with 13 bases between. The CDR3 runs 14 residues. Germline values: CDR1 SGHAT, CDR2 FQNNGV.

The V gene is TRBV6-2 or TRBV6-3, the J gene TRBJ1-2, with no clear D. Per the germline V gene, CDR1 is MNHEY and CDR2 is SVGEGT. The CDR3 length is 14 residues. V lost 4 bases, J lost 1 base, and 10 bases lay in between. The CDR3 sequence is CASSFPWSNYGYTF. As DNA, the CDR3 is TGTGCCAGCAGTTTTCCATGGAGTAACTATGGCTACACCTTC.

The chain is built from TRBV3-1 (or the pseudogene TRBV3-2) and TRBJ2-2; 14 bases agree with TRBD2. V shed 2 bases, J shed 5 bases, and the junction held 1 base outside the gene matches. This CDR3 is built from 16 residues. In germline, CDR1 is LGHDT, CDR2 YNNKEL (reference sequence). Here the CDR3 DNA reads TGTGCCAGCAGCCAACGACTAGCGGGAGGGACCGGGGAGCTGTTTTTT. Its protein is CASSQRLAGGTGELFF.

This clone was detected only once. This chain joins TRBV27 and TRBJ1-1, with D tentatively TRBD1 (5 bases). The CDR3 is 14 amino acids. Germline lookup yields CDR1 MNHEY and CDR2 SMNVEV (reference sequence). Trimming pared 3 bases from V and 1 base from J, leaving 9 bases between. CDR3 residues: CASSFRQSNTEAFF. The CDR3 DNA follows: TGTGCCAGCAGTTTTCGACAGTCGAACACTGAAGCTTTCTTT.

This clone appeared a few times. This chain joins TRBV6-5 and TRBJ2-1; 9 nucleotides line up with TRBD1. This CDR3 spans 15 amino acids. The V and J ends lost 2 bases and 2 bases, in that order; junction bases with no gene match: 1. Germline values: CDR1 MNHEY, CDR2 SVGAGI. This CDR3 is CASSYGTGTYNEQFF. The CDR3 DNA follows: TGTGCCAGCAGTTACGGGACAGGGACCTACAATGAGCAGTTCTTC.

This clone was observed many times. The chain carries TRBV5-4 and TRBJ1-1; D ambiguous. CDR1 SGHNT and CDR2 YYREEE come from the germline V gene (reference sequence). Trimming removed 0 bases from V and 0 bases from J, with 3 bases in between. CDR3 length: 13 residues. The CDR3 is CASSLELNTEAFF. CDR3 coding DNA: TGTGCCAGCAGCTTGGAGTTGAACACTGAAGCTTTCTTT. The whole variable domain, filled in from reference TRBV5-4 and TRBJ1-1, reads ETGVTQSPTHLIKTRGQQVTLRCSSQSGHNTVSWYQQALGQGPQFIFQYYREEENGRGNFPPRFSGLQFPNYSSELNVNALELDDSALYLCASSLELNTEAFFGQGTRLTVV.

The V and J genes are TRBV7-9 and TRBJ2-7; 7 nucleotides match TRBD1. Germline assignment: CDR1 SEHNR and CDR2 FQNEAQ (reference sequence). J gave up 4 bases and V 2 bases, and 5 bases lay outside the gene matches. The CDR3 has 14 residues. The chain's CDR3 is CASSLLQGRYEQYF. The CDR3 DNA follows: TGTGCCAGCAGCTTATTACAGGGGCGTTACGAGCAGTACTTC.

The CDR3 DNA is TGTGCCAGCAGCCAAGGGACGGGGGGCACAGATACGCAGTATTTT. It codes for CASSQGTGGTDTQYF. The gene calls are TRBV3-1 (or the pseudogene TRBV3-2) and TRBJ2-3; perhaps TRBD2 as D (6 bases). Germline V gene data show CDR1 as LGHDT and CDR2 as YNNKEL (reference sequence). CDR3 size: 15 residues. V was pared by 1 base and J by 1 base, with 9 bases between.

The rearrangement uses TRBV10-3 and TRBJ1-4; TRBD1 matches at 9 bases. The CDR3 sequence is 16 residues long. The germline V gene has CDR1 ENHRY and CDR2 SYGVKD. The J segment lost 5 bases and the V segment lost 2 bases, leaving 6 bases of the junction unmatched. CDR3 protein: CAISEQTGTGNEKLFF. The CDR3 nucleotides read TGTGCCATCAGTGAGCAGACCGGGACAGGGAATGAAAAACTGTTTTTT.

Here the CDR3 DNA reads TGTGCCAGTGGTGGGCGAGGGGCGCGGGCTGAAGCTTTCTTT. The encoded protein is CASGGRGARAEAFF. V and J are TRBV19 and TRBJ1-1; tentative D call: TRBD1 (5 bases). V lost 8 bases, J lost 6 bases, and 19 bases lay in between. This CDR3 is 14 amino acids long. Germline-derived CDR1 and CDR2 are LNHDA and SQIVND (reference sequence).

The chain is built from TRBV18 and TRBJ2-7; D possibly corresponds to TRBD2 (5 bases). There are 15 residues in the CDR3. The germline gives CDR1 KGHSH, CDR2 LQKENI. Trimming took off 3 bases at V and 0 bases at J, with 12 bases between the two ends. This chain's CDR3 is CASSPRTGSSYEQYV. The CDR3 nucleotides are TGTGCCAGCTCACCTAGGACGGGGAGCTCCTACGAGCAGTACGTC.

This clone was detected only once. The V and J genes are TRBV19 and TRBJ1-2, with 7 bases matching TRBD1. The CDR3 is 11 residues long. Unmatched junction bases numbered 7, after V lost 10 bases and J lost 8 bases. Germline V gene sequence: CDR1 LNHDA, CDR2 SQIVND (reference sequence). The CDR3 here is CATRGGGGYTF. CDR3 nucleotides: TGTGCCACCAGGGGGGGAGGAGGCTACACCTTC.

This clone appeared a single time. CDR3 amino acids: CASSFNRRAGAREGRELFF. The CDR3 DNA follows: TGTGCCAGCAGCTTTAATCGGAGGGCGGGGGCGCGGGAAGGACGGGAGCTGTTTTTT. The V gene is TRBV7-2, the J gene TRBJ2-2; weak D call: TRBD2 (7 bases). Germline V gene data show CDR1 as SGHTA and CDR2 as FQGNSA. V lost 3 bases and J 9 bases, leaving 29 bases between the germline ends. The length of the CDR3 is 19 residues.

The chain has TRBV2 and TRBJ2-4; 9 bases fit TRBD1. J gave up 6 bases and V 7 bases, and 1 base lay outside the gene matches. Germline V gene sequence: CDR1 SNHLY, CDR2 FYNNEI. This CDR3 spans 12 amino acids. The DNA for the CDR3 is TGTGCCAGCAAGGACAGGGGAAACATTCAGTACTTC. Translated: CASKDRGNIQYF.

CDR3 in amino acids: CASSPLAGEQFF. The CDR3 DNA reads as TGTGCCAGCAGCCCTTTAGCGGGTGAGCAGTTCTTC. J is TRBJ2-1 and V is TRBV3-1 (or the pseudogene TRBV3-2); 7 bases align to TRBD2. This CDR3 contains 12 residues. Trimming took 4 bases from V and 9 from J; bases not matched to a gene: 3. The germline CDR1 and CDR2 sequences are LGHDT and YNNKEL (reference sequence).

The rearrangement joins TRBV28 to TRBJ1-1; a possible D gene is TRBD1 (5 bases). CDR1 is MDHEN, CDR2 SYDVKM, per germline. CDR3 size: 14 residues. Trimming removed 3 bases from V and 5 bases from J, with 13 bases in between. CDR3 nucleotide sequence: TGTGCCAGCAGTTTGTTCCAGGGAAGAACTGAAGCTTTCTTT. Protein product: CASSLFQGRTEAFF.

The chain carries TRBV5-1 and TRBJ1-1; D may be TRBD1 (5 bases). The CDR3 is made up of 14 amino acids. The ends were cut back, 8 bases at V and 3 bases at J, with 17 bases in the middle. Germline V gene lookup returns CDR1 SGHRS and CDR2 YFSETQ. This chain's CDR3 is CASHYRSDDTEAFF. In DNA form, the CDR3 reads TGCGCCAGTCATTACAGGTCTGACGACACTGAAGCTTTCTTT.

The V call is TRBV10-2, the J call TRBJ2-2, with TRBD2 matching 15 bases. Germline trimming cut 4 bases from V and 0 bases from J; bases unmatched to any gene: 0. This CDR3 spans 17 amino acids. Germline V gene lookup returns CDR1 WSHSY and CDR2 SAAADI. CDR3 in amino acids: CASSGTSGGANTGELFF. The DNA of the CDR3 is TGCGCCAGCAGTGGGACTAGCGGGGGGGCGAACACCGGGGAGCTGTTTTTT.

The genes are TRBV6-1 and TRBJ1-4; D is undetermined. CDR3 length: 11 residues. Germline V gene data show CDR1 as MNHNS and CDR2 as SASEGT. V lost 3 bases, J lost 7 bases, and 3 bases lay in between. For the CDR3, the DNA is TGTGCCAGCAGTGATGGTGAAAAACTGTTTTTT. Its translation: CASSDGEKLFF.

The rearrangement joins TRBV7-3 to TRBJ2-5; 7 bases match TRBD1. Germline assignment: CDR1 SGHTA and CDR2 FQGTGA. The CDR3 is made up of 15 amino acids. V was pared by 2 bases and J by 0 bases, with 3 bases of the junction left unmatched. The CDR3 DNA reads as TGTGCCAGCAGCTTAGCAGGGGGAAACCAAGAGACCCAGTACTTC. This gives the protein CASSLAGGNQETQYF. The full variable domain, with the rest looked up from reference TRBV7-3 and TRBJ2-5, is GAGVSQTPSNKVTEKGKYVELRCDPISGHTALYWYRQSLGQGPEFLIYFQGTGAADDSGLPNDRFFAVRPEGSVSTLKIQRTERGDSAVYLCASSLAGGNQETQYFGPGTRLLVL.

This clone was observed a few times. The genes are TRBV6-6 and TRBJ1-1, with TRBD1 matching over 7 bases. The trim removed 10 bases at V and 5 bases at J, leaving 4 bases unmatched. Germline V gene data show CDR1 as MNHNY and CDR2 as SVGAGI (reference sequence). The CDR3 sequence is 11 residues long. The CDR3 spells CAIRGQTEAFF. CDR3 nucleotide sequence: TGTGCCATACGGGGACAGACTGAAGCTTTCTTT.

Here the CDR3 reads CASSQGWDGSSYNEQFF. CDR3 sequence (DNA): TGTGCCAGCAGCCAAGGGTGGGACGGAAGCTCCTACAATGAGCAGTTCTTC. The V call is TRBV3-1 (or the pseudogene TRBV3-2), the J call TRBJ2-1; TRBD1 or TRBD2 may be the D gene (5 bases each). Deletions cut 1 base from V and 0 bases from J, with 13 bases between. CDR1 LGHDT and CDR2 YNNKEL come from the germline V gene (reference sequence). The CDR3 is 17 amino acids.

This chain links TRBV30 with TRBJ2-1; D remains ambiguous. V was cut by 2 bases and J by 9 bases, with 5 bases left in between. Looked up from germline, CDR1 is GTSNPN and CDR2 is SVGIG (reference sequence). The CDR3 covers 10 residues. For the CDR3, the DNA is TGTGCCTGGAGTCGAGGTGAGCAGTTCTTC. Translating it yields CAWSRGEQFF.

The CDR3, as DNA: TGCGCCAGCAGACCACCAACAGGGGGCGAGGCTGAAGCTTTCTTT. As protein: CASRPPTGGEAEAFF. The V gene is TRBV4-1, the J gene TRBJ1-1; 9 nucleotides line up with TRBD1. V was pared by 6 bases and J by 6 bases, with 11 bases of the junction left unmatched. This CDR3 region has 15 residues. Germline CDR1 MGHRA, CDR2 YSYEKL.

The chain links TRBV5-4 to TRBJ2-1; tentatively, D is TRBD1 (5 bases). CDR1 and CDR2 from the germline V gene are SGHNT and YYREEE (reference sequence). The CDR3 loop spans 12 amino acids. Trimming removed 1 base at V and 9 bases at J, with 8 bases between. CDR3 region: CASSLYDSEQFF. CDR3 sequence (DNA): TGTGCCAGCAGCTTGTATGACAGTGAGCAGTTCTTC.

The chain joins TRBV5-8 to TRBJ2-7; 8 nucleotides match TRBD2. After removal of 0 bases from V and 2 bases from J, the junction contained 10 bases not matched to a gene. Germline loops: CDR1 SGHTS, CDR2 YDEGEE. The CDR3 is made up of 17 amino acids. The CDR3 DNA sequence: TGTGCCAGCAGCTTGGGATTCCGGCTAGCGGGCGCCTACGAGCAGTACTTC. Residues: CASSLGFRLAGAYEQYF.